These 15 T cell receptor beta chains share one sample of origin, sequenced in a study of T cell changes during pregnancy in multiple sclerosis. Measured with immunoSEQ multiplex PCR; TCRdb has only the in-frame clones, and not every one. Seen here are more than 40,000 clones, 90% to 95% observed once, and the top ten hold roughly 0.58%. The source material was CD4+ T cells from peripheral blood mononuclear cells, sampled in the second trimester of pregnancy. Receptors originate from a female donor with multiple sclerosis, enrolled in a pregnancy study.

The chain carries TRBV6-5 and TRBJ2-1, with 7 bases aligning to TRBD1. CDR3 length equals 14 residues. The trim removed 6 bases at V and 4 bases at J, leaving 6 bases unmatched. CDR1 is MNHEY and CDR2 is SVGAGI in the germline V gene. The CDR3 loop is CASRPPGQYNEQFF. For the CDR3, the DNA is TGTGCCAGCAGGCCCCCGGGACAGTACAATGAGCAGTTCTTC.

The genes are TRBV9 and TRBJ1-1; TRBD1 is a possible D gene (5 bases). Trimming took 4 bases from V and 3 from J, leaving 10 bases between them. CDR1 and CDR2 (germline): SGDLS, YYNGEE. This CDR3 comprises 13 residues. The CDR3 bases are TGTGCCAGCAGCTTTGGGGGGGACACTGAAGCTTTCTTT. This encodes CASSFGGDTEAFF.

The J gene is TRBJ2-1, the V gene TRBV25-1, with 9 bases lining up with TRBD1. Germline CDR1 and CDR2: MGHDK and SYGVNS. The trim removed 0 bases at V and 10 bases at J, leaving 10 bases unmatched. The CDR3 runs to 16 residues. CDR3 sequence (DNA): TGTGCCAGCAGTGAATATGAACAGGGGGCGGTAAGGGAGCAGTTCTTC. It specifies CASSEYEQGAVREQFF. The full variable domain, rest sourced from reference TRBV25-1 and TRBJ2-1, is EADIYQTPRYLVIGTGKKITLECSQTMGHDKMYWYQQDPGMELHLIHYSYGVNSTEKGDLSSESTVSRIRTEHFPLTLESARPSHTSQYLCASSEYEQGAVREQFFGPGTRLTVL.

The chain uses TRBV19 and TRBJ2-1; TRBD1 agrees at 8 bases. CDR1 is LNHDA and CDR2 is SQIVND in the germline V gene (reference sequence). V was clipped by 6 bases and J by 0 bases; unmatched bases: 16. CDR3 length: 19 amino acids. This chain's CDR3 is CASSHRTGTAKSSYNEQFF. The CDR3 nucleotides read TGTGCCAGTAGCCATCGGACAGGGACGGCTAAAAGCTCCTACAATGAGCAGTTCTTC.

This rearrangement joins TRBV4-1 to TRBJ2-3; 7 nucleotides agree with TRBD2. With V trimmed by 3 bases and J by 0 bases, 6 bases remained unmatched. The CDR3 is 16 residues long. The germline CDR1 and CDR2 sequences are MGHRA and YSYEKL. DNA for the CDR3: TGCGCCAGCAGCCACGTTAGCGGGTTTAGCACAGATACGCAGTATTTT. This translates into CASSHVSGFSTDTQYF.

V gene TRBV27 combines with J gene TRBJ2-7; 7 bases align to TRBD1. This CDR3 has 16 amino acids. Germline CDR1 is MNHEY and CDR2 is SMNVEV (reference sequence). Trimming took 4 bases from V and 0 from J; bases not matched to a gene: 9. DNA of the CDR3: TGTGCCAGCAGTTCCCAAAAGGGGGCCGGCTCCTACGAGCAGTACTTC. Amino acids: CASSSQKGAGSYEQYF.

The chain employs TRBV19 and TRBJ1-4; D may be TRBD1 (6 bases). The CDR3 length is 16 residues. V was clipped by 2 bases and J by 2 bases, with 12 bases between them. Germline CDR1 reads LNHDA; CDR2 reads SQIVND (reference sequence). The CDR3: CASSIPQGMTNEKLFF. CDR3 in DNA: TGTGCCAGTAGTATACCTCAGGGGATGACTAATGAAAAACTGTTTTTT.

The chain has TRBV27 and TRBJ2-1; the D gene is possibly TRBD2 (6 bases). CDR3 length equals 15 residues. Germline loops: CDR1 MNHEY, CDR2 SMNVEV (reference sequence). V dropped 6 bases and J dropped 3 bases, with 15 bases sitting between them. DNA for the CDR3: TGTGCCAGCAGCCGGTCGGGACTGATCTACAATGAGCAGTTCTTC. Its translation: CASSRSGLIYNEQFF.

The gene calls are TRBV6-5 and TRBJ2-5, with D possibly being TRBD2 (6 bases). The CDR3 is 14 amino acids. Germline CDR1 is MNHEY and CDR2 is SVGAGI. The germline V and J ends were trimmed by 0 bases and 1 base, with 6 bases remaining between them. The CDR3: CASSYSGGQETQYF. CDR3 DNA sequence: TGTGCCAGCAGTTACTCGGGAGGCCAAGAGACCCAGTACTTC.

This clone has only a few counts. This chain links TRBV19 with TRBJ1-2; TRBD1 aligns across 7 bases. After removal of 7 bases from V and 4 bases from J, the junction contained 9 bases not matched to a gene. The germline CDR1 and CDR2 sequences are LNHDA and SQIVND (reference sequence). The CDR3 consists of 14 residues. CDR3 region: CASINSDRAYGYTF. CDR3 nucleotide sequence: TGTGCCAGTATTAATTCCGACAGGGCCTATGGCTACACCTTC. Full variable domain (remainder filled in from reference TRBV19 and TRBJ1-2): DGGITQSPKYLFRKEGQNVTLSCEQNLNHDAMYWYRQDPGQGLRLIYYSQIVNDFQKGDIAEGYSVSREKKESFPLTVTSAQKNPTAFYLCASINSDRAYGYTFGSGTRLTVV.

The chain carries TRBV6-4 and TRBJ1-2; the D is unclear. V was pared by 5 bases and J by 8 bases, with 15 bases between. CDR3 length: 13 amino acids. Germline CDR1 and CDR2: MRHNA and SNTAGT. The CDR3 DNA reads TGTGCCAGCAGTTCACGGCAAAACGGGGGCTACACCTTC. Translation gives CASSSRQNGGYTF.

The chain recombines TRBV29-1 with TRBJ1-2, with 7 bases fitting TRBD1. The trim removed 5 bases at V and 9 bases at J, leaving 6 bases unmatched. Per the germline V gene, CDR1 is SQVTM and CDR2 is ANQGSEA. The CDR3 consists of 11 residues. CDR3 DNA: TGCAGCGTTTCCCACAGGGGACGCTACACCTTC. It specifies CSVSHRGRYTF.

The chain has TRBV7-8 and TRBJ2-5, with TRBD2 matching over 8 bases. CDR3 length: 16 residues. J gave up 5 bases and V 5 bases, and 13 bases lay outside the gene matches. Germline CDR1 is SGHVS and CDR2 is FQNEAQ. The CDR3: CASSRETSVGLETQYF. The CDR3 DNA reads as TGTGCCAGCAGCCGGGAGACTAGCGTTGGATTGGAGACCCAGTACTTC.

V is TRBV7-2 and J is TRBJ1-1; unclear D gene. Trimming stripped 7 bases from V and 1 base from J, with 10 bases between. CDR3 size: 13 residues. The germline V gene has CDR1 SGHTA and CDR2 FQGNSA. The CDR3 loop reads CASNNRGNTEAFF. In DNA form, the CDR3 reads TGTGCCAGCAACAACCGGGGGAACACTGAAGCTTTCTTT.

The J gene is TRBJ1-1, the V gene TRBV7-2, with a weak D call TRBD1 (6 bases). V lost 1 base, J lost 7 bases, and 10 bases lay in between. There are 13 residues in the CDR3. Germline V gene sequence: CDR1 SGHTA, CDR2 FQGNSA. The CDR3, as DNA: TGTGCCAGCAGCTTAGTCCAGGGGAATGAAGCTTTCTTT. Its translation: CASSLVQGNEAFF. Full variable domain (missing parts from reference TRBV7-2 and TRBJ1-1): GAGVSQSPSNKVTEKGKDVELRCDPISGHTALYWYRQSLGQGLEFLIYFQGNSAPDKSGLPSDRFSAERTGGSVSTLTIQRTQQEDSAVYLCASSLVQGNEAFFGQGTRLTVV.